One T cell receptor beta chain is described in this entry. Its antigen is unidentified. CD8 memory comprised CD45RO+ plus CCR7-negative CD45RA+ TemRA cells. The data are from a study of shared clonotypes between healthy human individuals. General study points: With several donors compared, roughly 4.9% of naive CD4 clonotypes were shared.

The CDR3 has 15 amino acids. CDR1 SEHNR and CDR2 FQNEAQ come from the germline V gene (reference sequence). The V and J ends lost 7 bases and 0 bases respectively, with 13 bases between them. Data came from immunoSEQ multiplex PCR; TCRdb stores just in-frame clones and leaves some out. The data show over 95,000 clones, around 73% seen once. The gene calls are TRBV7-9 and TRBJ1-3; D not resolved. This TCR derives from a young woman in good health. Sequenced sample: memory CD8+ T cells sorted from blood. Subset meaning: CD45RO+ cells pooled with CCR7-negative TemRA cells. CDR3 nucleotides: TGTGCCAGCACCACAAGCGAATTCTCTGGAAACACCATATATTTT. This codes for CASTTSEFSGNTIYF.